This entry lists 10 T cell receptor beta chains sequenced from one sample in a study of T cells in narcolepsy. Here immunoSEQ multiplex PCR was the method, and the copy in TCRdb shows in-frame clones only, minus some. The sample carries under 30,000 clones, 85% to 90% recorded once. Sequencing was done on a sample of CD45RA- memory CD4+ T cells from PBMCs. Receptors originate from a human donor with narcolepsy.

This rearrangement joins TRBV6-6 to TRBJ2-1; 13 nucleotides agree with TRBD2. V trimming: 4 bases; J trimming: 7 bases; junction bases outside the gene matches: 1. This CDR3 contains 14 residues. Per germline, CDR1 MNHNY and CDR2 SVGAGI (reference sequence). CDR3 in amino acids: CASSSGLAGNEQFF. The DNA for the CDR3 is TGTGCCAGCAGTTCGGGACTAGCGGGGAATGAGCAGTTCTTC.

This chain connects TRBV2 to TRBJ2-7; D is possibly TRBD2 (5 bases). Trimming took 9 bases from V and 2 from J, leaving 14 bases between them. Germline-derived CDR1 and CDR2 are SNHLY and FYNNEI. The CDR3 is 13 residues long. Written as DNA, the CDR3 is TGTGCCAGTAGCCGGGAAGTCACCTACGAGCAGTACTTC. This encodes CASSREVTYEQYF. The entire variable domain, with the rest obtained from reference TRBV2 and TRBJ2-7, is as follows: EPEVTQTPSHQVTQMGQEVILRCVPISNHLYFYWYRQILGQKVEFLVSFYNNEISEKSEIFDDQFSVERPDGSNFTLKIRSTKLEDSAMYFCASSREVTYEQYFGPGTRLTVT.

V and J are TRBV2 and TRBJ2-3, with 13 bases identical to TRBD2. The germline CDR1 and CDR2 sequences are SNHLY and FYNNEI. The ends lost 5 bases at V and 0 bases at J; junction bases unmatched: 5. The CDR3 consists of 17 residues. The CDR3 loop reads CASSRGLAGASTDTQYF. The CDR3 DNA reads as TGTGCCAGCAGTCGAGGACTAGCGGGGGCTAGCACAGATACGCAGTATTTT.

The chain uses TRBV7-8 and TRBJ1-2, with a weak D call TRBD1 (6 bases). Trimming removed 1 base from V and 6 bases from J, with 9 bases in between. Germline CDR1 and CDR2: SGHVS and FQNEAQ. This CDR3 comprises 13 residues. CDR3 protein: CASSLGGGHGYTF. CDR3 bases: TGTGCCAGCAGCTTAGGGGGGGGGCATGGCTACACCTTC.

This clone turned up a few times. The genes are TRBV29-1 and TRBJ1-1; TRBD1 matches 9 bases. The trim removed 4 bases at V and 1 base at J, leaving 4 bases unmatched. From germline, CDR1 is SQVTM and CDR2 ANQGSEA. The CDR3 consists of 14 residues. CDR3 DNA: TGCAGCGTTGCACAGGGGGCCTCGAACACTGAAGCTTTCTTT. As protein: CSVAQGASNTEAFF.

About this clone itself: Different DNA sequences within this sample yield the same CDR3. The V call is TRBV7-3, the J call TRBJ2-1, with 7 bases fitting TRBD2. J gave up 8 bases and V 3 bases, and 7 bases lay outside the gene matches. CDR1 and CDR2 (germline): SGHTA, FQGTGA. The CDR3 is 14 residues long. In nucleotides, the CDR3 is TGTGCCAGCAGCTTGTCGGGAGGAGGCGATGAGCAGTTCTTC. Translating gives CASSLSGGGDEQFF. Supplemented by reference TRBV7-3 and TRBJ2-1, the full variable domain reads GAGVSQTPSNKVTEKGKYVELRCDPISGHTALYWYRQSLGQGPEFLIYFQGTGAADDSGLPNDRFFAVRPEGSVSTLKIQRTERGDSAVYLCASSLSGGGDEQFFGPGTRLTVL.

The chain links TRBV27 to TRBJ1-2, with 8 bases that match TRBD1. Germline-derived CDR1 and CDR2 are MNHEY and SMNVEV (reference sequence). V shed 5 bases and J 4 bases; nucleotides not matched to a gene: 9. The length of the CDR3 is 15 residues. In DNA form, the CDR3 reads TGTGCCAGCAGTACCATCGCAGGGGGCGGCTATGGCTACACCTTC. It translates to CASSTIAGGGYGYTF.

The V and J genes are TRBV5-1 and TRBJ1-3, with D uncertain. V lost 5 bases, J lost 5 bases, and 11 bases lay in between. The germline CDR1 and CDR2 sequences are SGHRS and YFSETQ. The CDR3 has 13 amino acids. CDR3 nucleotide sequence: TGCGCCAGCAGGGTTGAAACTCGAAACACCATATATTTT. Encoded protein: CASRVETRNTIYF.

V is TRBV11-3 and J is TRBJ2-1; 12 bases fit TRBD2. Germline V lookup: CDR1 SGHNT, CDR2 YENEEA. The CDR3 sequence is 14 residues long. Trimming cost V 5 bases and J 8 bases; bases outside gene matches: 4. The CDR3 protein is CASSLAGGGDEQFF. For the CDR3, the DNA is TGTGCCAGCAGCCTAGCGGGAGGGGGCGATGAGCAGTTCTTC.

The chain joins TRBV7-9 to TRBJ2-1; TRBD2 matches at 13 bases. The CDR3 totals 15 residues. CDR1 SEHNR and CDR2 FQNEAQ come from the germline V gene (reference sequence). Germline trimming cut 2 bases from V and 6 bases from J; bases unmatched to any gene: 1. The CDR3 DNA sequence: TGTGCCAGCAGCTTAACTAGCGGGAGGGGCAATGAGCAGTTCTTC. Protein sequence: CASSLTSGRGNEQFF.